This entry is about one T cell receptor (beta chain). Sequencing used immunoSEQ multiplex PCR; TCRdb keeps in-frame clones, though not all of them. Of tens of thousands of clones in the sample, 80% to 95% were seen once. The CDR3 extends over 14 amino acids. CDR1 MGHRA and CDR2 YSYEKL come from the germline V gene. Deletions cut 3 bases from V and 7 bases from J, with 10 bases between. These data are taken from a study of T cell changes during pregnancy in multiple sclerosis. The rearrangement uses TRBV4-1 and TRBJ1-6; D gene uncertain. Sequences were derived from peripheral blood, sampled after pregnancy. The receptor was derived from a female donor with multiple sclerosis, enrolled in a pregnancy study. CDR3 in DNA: TGCGCCAGCAGCCAGGTGGTCCGGAATTCACCCCTCCACTTT. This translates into CASSQVVRNSPLHF.